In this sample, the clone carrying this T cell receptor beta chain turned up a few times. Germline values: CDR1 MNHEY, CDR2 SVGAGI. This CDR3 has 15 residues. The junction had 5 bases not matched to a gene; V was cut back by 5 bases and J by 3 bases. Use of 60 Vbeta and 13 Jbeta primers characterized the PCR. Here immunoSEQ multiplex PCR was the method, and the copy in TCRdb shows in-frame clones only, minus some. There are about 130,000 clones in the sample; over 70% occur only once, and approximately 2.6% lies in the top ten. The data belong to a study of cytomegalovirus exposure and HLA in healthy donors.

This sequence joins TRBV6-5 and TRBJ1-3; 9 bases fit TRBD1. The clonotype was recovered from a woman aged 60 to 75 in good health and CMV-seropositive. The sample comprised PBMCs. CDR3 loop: CASSQQGAGGNTIYF. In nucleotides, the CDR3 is TGTGCCAGCAGTCAACAGGGGGCCGGTGGAAACACCATATATTTT.